The 9 T cell receptor beta chains in this list originate from one sample, sequenced in a study of OX40 agonist ivuxolimab in advanced cancers. Library preparation employed the immunoSEQ multiplex PCR assay. TCRdb mirrors the immuneACCESS table, restricted to in-frame sequences. Some clones are absent from its copies; in checked studies, under half trace to an unresolved V gene, and the reason for the others is unknown. Here the sample has about 64,000 clones; about 83% occur a single time. The top ten clones comprise more than 8% of the sample. Sequenced material: CD4+ or CD8+ T cells sorted from blood, taken in a trial of the OX40 agonist ivuxolimab. These receptors all come from an adult with an advanced solid tumor such as melanoma, head and neck, liver or kidney cancer.

The chain joins TRBV14 to TRBJ1-3; D is possibly TRBD1 (6 bases). V was clipped by 4 bases and J by 2 bases, with 12 bases between them. This CDR3 has 15 residues. Germline V CDR1 and CDR2: SGHDN, FVKESK. CDR3 sequence reads: CASSPLQGTGNTIYF. The CDR3 DNA sequence: TGTGCCAGCAGCCCCTTACAGGGTACTGGAAACACCATATATTTT.

Details on this clone: Within the sample, other DNA sequences also encode this same CDR3. J is TRBJ2-7 and V is TRBV5-5, with 12 bases identical to TRBD1. The ends lost 4 bases at V and 2 bases at J; junction bases unmatched: 1. This CDR3 has 14 residues. Germline V gene data show CDR1 as SGHKS and CDR2 as YYEKEE (reference sequence). CDR3 amino acids: CASSRDRGPYEQYF. For the CDR3, the DNA is TGTGCCAGCAGCCGGGACAGGGGGCCCTACGAGCAGTACTTC. Complete variable domain (other parts from reference TRBV5-5 and TRBJ2-7): DAGVTQSPTHLIKTRGQQVTLRCSPISGHKSVSWYQQVLGQGPQFIFQYYEKEERGRGNFPDRFSARQFPNYSSELNVNALLLGDSALYLCASSRDRGPYEQYFGPGTRLTVT.

This clone came up once. The chain recombines TRBV10-3 with TRBJ2-5; possibly TRBD2 for D (6 bases). The germline V gene has CDR1 ENHRY and CDR2 SYGVKD. Trimming removed 0 bases from V and 1 base from J, with 24 bases in between. The CDR3 runs to 20 residues. The CDR3 DNA follows: TGTGCCATCAGTGAGTCCTATCAGACGGAGAGGGCGGGGATCCAAGAGACCCAGTACTTC. This encodes CAISESYQTERAGIQETQYF.

This chain connects TRBV11-3 to TRBJ1-1; 7 bases agree with TRBD1. The CDR3 consists of 13 residues. J gave up 1 base and V 4 bases, and 0 bases lay outside the gene matches. The germline V gene has CDR1 SGHNT and CDR2 YENEEA. CDR3 amino acids: CASSWDRNTEAFF. The DNA for the CDR3 is TGTGCCAGCAGCTGGGACAGGAACACTGAAGCTTTCTTT.

The V and J genes are TRBV2 and TRBJ2-1; 7 bases line up with TRBD1. This CDR3 has 15 residues. Germline CDR1 and CDR2: SNHLY and FYNNEI. Trimming removed 5 bases from V and 0 bases from J; junction bases left unmatched: 4. In nucleotides, the CDR3 is TGTGCCAGCAGTCAGACAGGGATCTCCTACAATGAGCAGTTCTTC. Amino acid sequence: CASSQTGISYNEQFF.

The V call is TRBV9, the J call TRBJ2-1; 12 nucleotides agree with TRBD2. The germline V gene encodes CDR1 SGDLS and CDR2 YYNGEE. Losses at the gene ends were 2 bases for V and 8 bases for J; bases not matched to a gene: 5. The CDR3 covers 15 residues. CDR3 bases: TGTGCCAGCAGCGTTGTCGGACTAGCGGGGTATGAGCAGTTCTTC. Amino acid sequence: CASSVVGLAGYEQFF.

The chain has TRBV5-4 and TRBJ2-7; possibly TRBD2 for D (5 bases). From germline, CDR1 is SGHNT and CDR2 YYREEE (reference sequence). The CDR3 consists of 15 residues. The germline V and J ends were trimmed by 2 bases and 1 base, with 13 bases remaining between them. CDR3 sequence: CASSFGGVLSYEQYF. DNA of the CDR3: TGTGCCAGCAGCTTCGGAGGTGTCCTTTCCTACGAGCAGTACTTC.

The genes are TRBV5-1 and TRBJ2-2; the D gene is possibly TRBD2 (6 bases). V was trimmed by 4 bases and J by 5 bases, leaving 6 bases between them. Germline lookup yields CDR1 SGHRS and CDR2 YFSETQ. The CDR3 spans 12 residues. The CDR3 spells CASSRGTGELFF. The CDR3 DNA sequence: TGCGCCAGCAGCCGGGGGACCGGGGAGCTGTTTTTT.

V is TRBV5-1 and J is TRBJ2-1, with TRBD2 matching over 9 bases. Per germline, CDR1 SGHRS and CDR2 YFSETQ. The junction had 14 bases not matched to a gene; V was cut back by 0 bases and J by 4 bases. This CDR3 has 19 amino acids. The CDR3 loop is CASSLGVAGVIPTYNEQFF. CDR3 DNA sequence: TGCGCCAGCAGCTTGGGGGTAGCGGGAGTGATTCCTACGTACAATGAGCAGTTCTTC.